The following is a T cell receptor (beta chain) sequence with its context. Its antigen is unidentified. Data came from immunoSEQ multiplex PCR; TCRdb stores just in-frame clones and leaves some out. Of 95,000 to 120,000 clones listed, 94% were seen once; the top ten hold 3.8%. The sample is drawn from a study of brain T cells in children with intractable seizures. The study, taken as a whole, reports: Clones missing pre-surgery may reflect undersampling of that blood sample.

Trimming took 2 bases from V and 9 from J, leaving 14 bases between them. The CDR3 totals 13 residues. Germline V lookup: CDR1 MNHNS, CDR2 SASEGT. Only cases whose brain tissue showed the highest T cell transcript signatures were sequenced. Before surgery, patients took at least one anti-epileptic drug. V gene TRBV6-1 combines with J gene TRBJ2-7; the D is unclear. The material sequenced was peripheral blood, taken at surgery. The clonotype was recovered from a boy under two years old with hemimegalencephaly and intractable seizures. Here the CDR3 DNA reads TGTGCCAGCAGTGAACTGGCCCCACCTATGCAGTACTTC. Translated: CASSELAPPMQYF.